Below are 14 T cell receptor beta chains sequenced from a single sample in a study of T cell changes during pregnancy in multiple sclerosis. Assay: immunoSEQ multiplex PCR; the TCRdb copy retains only in-frame clones and omits some. The repertoire holds 70,000 to 100,000 clones, with around 93% as singletons. This specimen was peripheral blood, taken in the third trimester of pregnancy. These receptors originate from a female donor in good health, enrolled as a control in a pregnancy study.

V is TRBV5-1 and J is TRBJ1-4, with TRBD1 matching 7 bases. The CDR3 length is 19 residues. V lost 0 bases to trimming and J lost 0 bases; unmatched junction nucleotides: 11. Germline CDR1 SGHRS, CDR2 YFSETQ. The CDR3 here is CASSLGAGGNFATNEKLFF. Here the CDR3 DNA reads TGCGCCAGCAGCTTGGGGGCAGGGGGGAATTTTGCAACTAATGAAAAACTGTTTTTT.

This rearrangement joins TRBV28 to TRBJ2-1; 8 nucleotides match TRBD1. Trimming took 6 bases from V and 7 from J; bases not matched to a gene: 11. Germline values: CDR1 MDHEN, CDR2 SYDVKM. The CDR3 sequence is 15 residues long. The CDR3 DNA reads TGTGCCAGCAGCTACCCCGGGACAGGTGGAAATGAGCAGTTCTTC. Protein: CASSYPGTGGNEQFF.

This chain connects TRBV7-2 to TRBJ2-5, with TRBD2 identical over 10 bases. CDR1 SGHTA and CDR2 FQGNSA come from the germline V gene. The CDR3 has 16 residues. Trimming at V came to 3 bases and at J to 2 bases, leaving 6 bases not matched to a gene. The CDR3 DNA reads as TGTGCCAGCAGCTTGACTAGCGGGCAAGGTCAAGAGACCCAGTACTTC. Its translation is CASSLTSGQGQETQYF.

The rearrangement links TRBV28 to TRBJ1-2; a possible D gene is TRBD1 (6 bases). CDR3 size: 14 residues. With 4 bases removed from V and 5 bases from J, the gap between germline ends came to 14 bases. Germline V gives CDR1 MDHEN, CDR2 SYDVKM. CDR3 nucleotides: TGTGCCAGCAGTTCGGGACAAAGACTGTATGGCTACACCTTC. It is translated as CASSSGQRLYGYTF.

The V gene is TRBV5-5, the J gene TRBJ1-1, with TRBD1 identical over 7 bases. The CDR3 length is 13 residues. The junction had 3 bases not matched to a gene; V was cut back by 2 bases and J by 5 bases. Germline V CDR1 and CDR2: SGHKS, YYEKEE (reference sequence). CDR3 in DNA: TGTGCCAGCAGCTTTCAGACAGGGACTGAAGCTTTCTTT. It translates to CASSFQTGTEAFF.

The chain joins TRBV5-1 to TRBJ2-7; 7 bases are a match to TRBD2. Germline values: CDR1 SGHRS, CDR2 YFSETQ. There are 15 residues in the CDR3. The ends lost 0 bases at V and 3 bases at J; junction bases unmatched: 6. CDR3: CASSLDGGRSYEQYF. The CDR3 DNA is TGCGCCAGCAGCTTGGACGGGGGGAGAAGCTACGAGCAGTACTTC.

The chain couples TRBV6-5 to TRBJ2-1; TRBD2 matches at 7 bases. The CDR3 sequence is 15 residues long. CDR1 MNHEY and CDR2 SVGAGI come from the germline V gene. Germline trimming cut 6 bases from V and 8 bases from J; bases unmatched to any gene: 13. This chain's CDR3 is CASRSGTPTGYEQFF. For the CDR3, the DNA is TGTGCCAGCAGAAGCGGGACCCCGACGGGATATGAGCAGTTCTTC.

The chain links TRBV29-1 to TRBJ2-1; D ambiguous. V gave up 0 bases and J gave up 10 bases, with 7 bases separating them. CDR1 SQVTM and CDR2 ANQGSEA come from the germline V gene. CDR3 length: 11 amino acids. This CDR3 is CSVEDGSEQFF. The CDR3 coding sequence is TGCAGCGTTGAAGATGGTAGCGAGCAGTTCTTC.

The CDR3 nucleotides are TGTGCCAGCAGCCGCCTCCGGGACAGGGTGATGAACACTGAAGCTTTCTTT. Amino acid sequence: CASSRLRDRVMNTEAFF. This chain joins TRBV7-9 and TRBJ1-1; 9 bases are a match to TRBD1. The germline V gene has CDR1 SEHNR and CDR2 FQNEAQ (reference sequence). The CDR3 contains 17 residues. Germline trimming cut 5 bases from V and 0 bases from J; bases unmatched to any gene: 10.

This sequence joins TRBV5-1 and TRBJ2-1, with a weak D call TRBD1 (6 bases). CDR3 length: 16 amino acids. Looked up from germline, CDR1 is SGHRS and CDR2 is YFSETQ. V lost 2 bases to trimming and J lost 0 bases, with 12 bases between them. The CDR3 DNA follows: TGCGCCAGCAGCTTCTTGAACAGGGACTCCTACAATGAGCAGTTCTTC. Translating it yields CASSFLNRDSYNEQFF.

The chain has TRBV15 and TRBJ2-1, with D perhaps TRBD2 (5 bases). Germline V CDR1 and CDR2: LNHNV, YYDKDF (reference sequence). Trimming removed 5 bases from V and 9 bases from J, with 11 bases in between. CDR3 length: 12 residues. The CDR3 is CATSGEMTEQFF. CDR3 bases: TGTGCCACCAGCGGGGAGATGACTGAGCAGTTCTTC.

This chain links TRBV7-8 with TRBJ2-5; 9 bases agree with TRBD2. The V segment lost 1 base and the J segment 5 bases; nucleotides outside the gene matches: 11. Germline V gives CDR1 SGHVS, CDR2 FQNEAQ. The CDR3 covers 17 residues. DNA of the CDR3: TGTGCCAGCAGCTTAGTAGTGCGGGAGGGCCTCGAGGAGACCCAGTACTTC. It codes for CASSLVVREGLEETQYF.

V usage is TRBV4-1 and J usage is TRBJ2-7; 8 positions agree with TRBD2. The ends lost 4 bases at V and 0 bases at J; junction bases unmatched: 5. Germline V CDR1 and CDR2: MGHRA, YSYEKL. The CDR3 runs 15 residues. CDR3 residues: CASSPRLASSYEQYF. The CDR3 DNA sequence: TGCGCCAGCAGCCCAAGACTAGCGTCCTCCTACGAGCAGTACTTC.

The chain is built from TRBV7-7 and TRBJ2-5, with TRBD2 as a possible D gene (5 bases). The germline CDR1 and CDR2 sequences are SSHAT and FNYEAQ (reference sequence). The CDR3 has 13 residues. Trimming left V 5 bases short and J 3 bases short, with 10 bases between. CDR3 protein: CASSRGREETQYF. The CDR3 nucleotides read TGTGCCAGCAGCCGCGGGCGGGAAGAGACCCAGTACTTC.